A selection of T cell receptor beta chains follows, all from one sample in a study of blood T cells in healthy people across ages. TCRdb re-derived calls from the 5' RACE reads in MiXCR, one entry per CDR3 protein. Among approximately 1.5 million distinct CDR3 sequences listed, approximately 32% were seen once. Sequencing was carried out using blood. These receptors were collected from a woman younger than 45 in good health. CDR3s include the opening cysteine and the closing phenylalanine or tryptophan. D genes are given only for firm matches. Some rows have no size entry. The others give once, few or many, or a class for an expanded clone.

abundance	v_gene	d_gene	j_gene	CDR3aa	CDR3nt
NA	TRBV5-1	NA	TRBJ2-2	CASSLGRGRENTGELFF	TGCGCCAGCAGCTTAGGCAGGGGCCGAGAGAACACCGGGGAGCTGTTTTTT
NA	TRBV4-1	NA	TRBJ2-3	CASSQDHTYTQYF	TGCGCCAGCAGCCAAGATCACACATATACGCAGTATTTT
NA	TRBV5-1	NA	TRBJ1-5	CAGRADGLNQPQHF	TGCGCCGGCAGGGCGGACGGACTCAATCAGCCCCAGCATTTT
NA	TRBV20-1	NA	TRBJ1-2	CSARDRVRFYGYTF	TGCAGTGCTAGAGATCGGGTCAGGTTCTATGGCTACACCTTC
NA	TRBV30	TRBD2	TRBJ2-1	CAWRGLAGVNEQFF	TGTGCCTGGAGGGGACTAGCGGGAGTCAATGAGCAGTTCTTC
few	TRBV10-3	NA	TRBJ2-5	CATQDRLQETQYF	TGTGCCACCCAGGACAGACTACAAGAGACCCAGTACTTC
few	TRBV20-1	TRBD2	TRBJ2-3	CSANTNGGATDTQYF	TGCAGTGCAAATACCAACGGGGGGGCAACGGATACGCAGTATTTT
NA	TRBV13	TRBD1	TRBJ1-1	CASSFRTGGPNTEAFF	TGTGCCAGCAGCTTTCGGACAGGGGGCCCGAACACTGAAGCTTTCTTT
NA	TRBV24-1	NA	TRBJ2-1	CARGSLVGGWAYNEQFF	TGTGCCAGGGGGTCTTTAGTTGGCGGATGGGCCTACAATGAGCAGTTCTTC
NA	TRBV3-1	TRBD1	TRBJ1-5	CASSAGGTGENQPQHF	TGTGCCAGCAGCGCAGGGGGGACAGGGGAGAATCAGCCCCAGCATTTT
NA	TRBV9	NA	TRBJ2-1	CASSVEGTSYNEQFF	TGTGCCAGCAGCGTAGAGGGGACCTCCTACAATGAGCAGTTCTTC
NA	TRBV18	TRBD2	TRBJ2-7	CASSPARTSGGSYEQYF	TGTGCCAGCTCACCAGCACGGACTAGCGGGGGCTCCTACGAGCAGTACTTC
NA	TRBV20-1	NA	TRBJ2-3	CSAFPDGSRADTQYF	TGCAGTGCTTTCCCCGACGGTAGCCGAGCGGATACGCAGTATTTT
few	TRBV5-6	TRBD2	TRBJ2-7	CASADQTSGPAYEQYF	TGTGCCAGCGCCGACCAGACTAGCGGGCCCGCCTACGAGCAGTACTTC
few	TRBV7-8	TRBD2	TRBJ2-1	CASSLGGGARIPTEQFF	TGTGCCAGCAGCTTAGGCGGGGGGGCCAGGATACCCACTGAGCAGTTCTTC
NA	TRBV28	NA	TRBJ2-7	CASSYGTYSYEQYF	TGTGCCAGCAGTTACGGGACATACTCCTACGAGCAGTACTTC
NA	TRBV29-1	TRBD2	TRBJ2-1	CSVVTSGNEQFF	TGCAGCGTTGTGACTAGCGGGAATGAGCAGTTCTTC
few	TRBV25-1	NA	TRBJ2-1	CATGEVEGGNEQFF	TGTGCCACCGGGGAGGTCGAAGGCGGCAATGAGCAGTTCTTC
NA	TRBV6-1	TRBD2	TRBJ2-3	CASSRGLAVTSTDTQYF	TGTGCCAGCAGTCGCGGACTAGCGGTAACTAGCACAGATACGCAGTATTTT
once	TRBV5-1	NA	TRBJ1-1	CASSWRDGLGTEAFF	TGCGCCAGCAGCTGGAGGGACGGACTAGGCACTGAAGCTTTCTTT
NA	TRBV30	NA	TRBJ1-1	CAWSVISRLNTEAFF	TGTGCCTGGAGTGTAATCAGCCGTTTGAACACTGAAGCTTTCTTT
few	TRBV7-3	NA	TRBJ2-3	CASSLTGADRDTQYF	TGTGCCAGCAGCTTAACGGGGGCGGACCGGGATACGCAGTATTTT
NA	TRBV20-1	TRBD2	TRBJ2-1	CGARGPLAGENYNEQFF	TGCGGTGCTAGAGGTCCGCTAGCGGGAGAGAACTACAATGAGCAGTTCTTC
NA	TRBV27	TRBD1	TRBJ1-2	CASSYSTDRIYGYTF	TGTGCCAGCAGCTATAGCACGGACAGGATCTATGGCTACACCTTC
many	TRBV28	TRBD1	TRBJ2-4	CASSSDRGGDIQYF	TGTGCCAGCAGTTCCGACAGGGGAGGAGACATTCAGTACTTC
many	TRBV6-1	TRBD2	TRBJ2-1	CASSEVSGRVRNEQFF	TGTGCCAGCAGTGAAGTCAGCGGGAGGGTTCGAAATGAGCAGTTCTTC
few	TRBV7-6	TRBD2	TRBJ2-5	CASSLGTSGGAWETQYF	TGTGCCAGCAGCTTAGGAACTAGCGGGGGGGCTTGGGAGACCCAGTACTTC
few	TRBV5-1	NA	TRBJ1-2	CASSPEVDYGYTF	TGCGCCAGCAGCCCGGAAGTGGACTATGGCTACACCTTC
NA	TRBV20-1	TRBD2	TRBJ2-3	CSANRLAGGKDTQYF	TGCAGTGCCAACCGACTAGCGGGGGGGAAGGATACGCAGTATTTT
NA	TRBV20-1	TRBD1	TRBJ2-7	CSAFGTARTYEQYF	TGCAGTGCGTTTGGGACAGCGAGAACCTACGAGCAGTACTTC
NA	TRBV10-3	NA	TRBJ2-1	CAISEGAGAWDNEQFF	TGTGCCATCAGTGAGGGGGCGGGCGCCTGGGACAATGAGCAGTTCTTC
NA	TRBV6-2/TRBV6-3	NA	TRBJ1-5	CAGSYPNQPQHF	TGTGCCGGCAGTTATCCCAATCAGCCCCAGCATTTT
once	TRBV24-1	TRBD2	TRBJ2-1	CATSDPTTSGSGYNEQFF	TGTGCCACCAGTGACCCAACGACTAGCGGGAGTGGGTACAATGAGCAGTTCTTC
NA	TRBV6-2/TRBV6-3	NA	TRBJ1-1	CASSYSHSAEAFF	TGTGCCAGCAGTTACTCCCATAGCGCTGAAGCTTTCTTT
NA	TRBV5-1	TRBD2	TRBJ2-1	CASGLAGGLEQFF	TGCGCCAGCGGACTAGCGGGGGGGCTTGAGCAGTTCTTC
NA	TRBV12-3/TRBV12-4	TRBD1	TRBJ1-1	CASTPNRGPTEAFF	TGTGCCAGCACCCCGAACAGGGGGCCCACTGAAGCTTTCTTT